These 18 T cell receptor beta chains originate from one sample sequenced in a study of Graves' ophthalmopathy and Graves' hyperthyroidism listed by TCRdb under 2018. The sequencer listed for this sample is Illumina HiSeq 2000. For repertoire sequencing, the TCR beta CDR3 regions were amplified from RNA transcripts. The first round of RT-PCR was done with HTBI primers and the Qiagen OneStep RT-PCR kit, and was followed by a second round of multiplex PCR, then size selection and purification. TCRdb itself trimmed the public reads at Q25 with fastp, ran MiXCR and retained productive beta chains. Each CDR3 protein gets just one entry, which takes the most common genes and DNA from the rows behind it. A total of hundreds of thousands of distinct CDR3 sequences appear in this sample, under 25% of them only once. The ten largest make up roughly 3% of the sample. Sequenced material: peripheral blood. Every receptor here comes from a woman aged 18-35 years with stable Graves' hyperthyroidism. Donor details come from another sample of the same person, matched by shared clones.

The chain carries TRBV20-1 and TRBJ1-1, with D hard to call. The CDR3 has 14 amino acids. In germline, CDR1 is DFQATT, CDR2 SNEGSKA (reference sequence). Trimming stripped 0 bases from V and 1 base from J, with 9 bases between. The CDR3 bases are TGCAGTGCTAGAGATCCTGGGCAGAACACTGAAGCTTTCTTT. As protein: CSARDPGQNTEAFF.

This clonotype was seen repeatedly, ten times or more. V is TRBV6-1 and J is TRBJ1-5; D ambiguous. V was cut by 2 bases and J by 1 base, with 9 bases left in between. Germline assignment: CDR1 MNHNS and CDR2 SASEGT. The CDR3 covers 15 residues. In DNA, the CDR3 is TGTGCCAGCAGTGAACGGCGAGGGAGCAATCAGCCCCAGCATTTT. This encodes CASSERRGSNQPQHF.

This clonotype was observed at least ten times. V and J are TRBV7-8 and TRBJ2-5; D might be TRBD1 (6 bases). CDR1 and CDR2 from the germline V gene are SGHVS and FQNEAQ. CDR3 length: 13 amino acids. V was shortened by 7 bases and J by 3 bases, with 12 bases between the two germline ends. CDR3 bases: TGTGCCAGCACACAGGGACATAAAGAGACCCAGTACTTC. Protein: CASTQGHKETQYF.

This clonotype was counted at least ten times. V is TRBV9 and J is TRBJ2-7; 8 nucleotides line up with TRBD2. Trimming took 3 bases from V and 6 from J; bases not matched to a gene: 5. The CDR3 runs 13 residues. Germline values: CDR1 SGDLS, CDR2 YYNGEE. CDR3 in amino acids: CASSAPGGLEQYF. For the CDR3, the DNA is TGTGCCAGCAGCGCCCCGGGAGGGCTCGAGCAGTACTTC.

This rearrangement joins TRBV10-3 to TRBJ2-7; no definite D call. The CDR3 sequence is 12 residues long. Germline lookup yields CDR1 ENHRY and CDR2 SYGVKD. V was cut by 5 bases and J by 2 bases, with 7 bases left in between. CDR3 sequence (DNA): TGTGCCATCAGTTATCAGCCCTACGAGCAGTACTTC. It encodes CAISYQPYEQYF.

This clonotype was counted ten times or more. One end of the junction does not line up with germline, which may come from a read error. The chain carries TRBV11-1 and TRBJ2-7, with D perhaps matching TRBD1 (5 bases). Germline CDR1 SGHAT, CDR2 FQDESV (reference sequence). The CDR3 totals 16 residues. The CDR3, as DNA: TGTGTCAGCAGACATACTTCCGGACACTCACCCTACGAGCAGTACTTC. Encoded protein: CVSRHTSGHSPYEQYF.

This clonotype was detected ten times or more. The genes are TRBV6-2 or TRBV6-3 and TRBJ1-5; the match to TRBD1 covers 8 bases. The J segment lost 0 bases and the V segment lost 4 bases, leaving 2 bases of the junction unmatched. Germline V CDR1 and CDR2: MNHEY, SVGEGT. This CDR3 contains 15 residues. The DNA of the CDR3 is TGTGCCAGCAGTTTAGACAGGGGTAGCAATCAGCCCCAGCATTTT. This gives the protein CASSLDRGSNQPQHF.

Regarding this clonotype: This sequence may be a read error, since a much larger clone differs from it by one base. The V gene is TRBV12-3 or TRBV12-4, the J gene TRBJ2-7, with unresolved D. The CDR3 is 13 amino acids. CDR3 region: CACSLQNSYEQYF. The CDR3 region has the DNA TGTGCCTGCAGTTTGCAAAACTCCTACGAGCAGTACTTC.

The chain is built from TRBV20-1 and TRBJ2-5; 7 bases are shared with TRBD2. Unmatched junction bases numbered 16, after V lost 0 bases and J lost 3 bases. Germline CDR1 is DFQATT and CDR2 is SNEGSKA (reference sequence). This CDR3 comprises 18 residues. CDR3 bases: TGCAGTGCTAGAGATTGGGGCTTCCGCGGGAGACTCAAAGAGACCCAGTACTTC. The encoded protein is CSARDWGFRGRLKETQYF.

This chain links TRBV6-1 with TRBJ1-5, with TRBD1 as a possible D gene (6 bases). Germline CDR1 reads MNHNS; CDR2 reads SASEGT. V lost 7 bases to trimming and J lost 2 bases, with 12 bases between them. This CDR3 is built from 14 residues. The CDR3 DNA reads as TGTGCCAGCAAGGGACACCGAGGCAATCAGCCCCAGCATTTT. Translating it yields CASKGHRGNQPQHF.

This clonotype was picked up a small number of times. The chain is built from TRBV4-1 and TRBJ2-7; D ambiguous. This CDR3 contains 15 residues. CDR1 is MGHRA, CDR2 YSYEKL, per germline. The V and J ends lost 0 bases and 1 base respectively, with 10 bases between them. CDR3 sequence: CASSQEWGYSYEQYF. Written as DNA, the CDR3 is TGCGCCAGCAGCCAAGAATGGGGTTATTCCTACGAGCAGTACTTC.

This clonotype was detected ten times or more. The V and J genes are TRBV19 and TRBJ2-2; D not resolved. Trimming pared 5 bases from V and 6 bases from J, leaving 10 bases between. From germline, CDR1 is LNHDA and CDR2 SQIVND (reference sequence). This CDR3 spans 13 amino acids. CDR3 bases: TGTGCCAGTAGTCCCCCAAGGCCCGGGGAGCTGTTTTTT. This translates into CASSPPRPGELFF.

This clonotype was seen repeatedly, ten times or more. The chain links TRBV28 to TRBJ1-5, with D possibly TRBD1 on 6 matching bases. V gave up 3 bases and J gave up 2 bases, with 8 bases separating them. Per germline, CDR1 MDHEN and CDR2 SYDVKM. The CDR3 is made up of 14 amino acids. The CDR3, as DNA: TGTGCCAGCAGTTTCAGGGGTGGCAATCAGCCCCAGCATTTT. Its translation is CASSFRGGNQPQHF.

This clonotype was picked up many times. The V gene is TRBV24-1, the J gene TRBJ2-7; TRBD1 is a possible D gene (6 bases). Germline CDR1 reads KGHDR; CDR2 reads SFDVKD. This CDR3 comprises 14 residues. Trimming took off 4 bases at V and 3 bases at J, with 12 bases between the two ends. CDR3 nucleotides: TGTGCCACCAGTGACTCCATAGGGGGCTACGAGCAGTACTTC. Its translation is CATSDSIGGYEQYF.

V and J are TRBV9 and TRBJ2-2; 10 bases match TRBD2. This CDR3 region has 14 residues. The trim removed 4 bases at V and 10 bases at J, leaving 7 bases unmatched. In germline, CDR1 is SGDLS, CDR2 YYNGEE. The CDR3 is CASSSLAGDEELFF. Written as DNA, the CDR3 is TGTGCCAGCAGCTCTCTAGCGGGGGACGAGGAGCTGTTTTTT. The full variable domain, with the rest looked up from reference TRBV9 and TRBJ2-2, is DSGVTQTPKHLITATGQRVTLRCSPRSGDLSVYWYQQSLDQGLQFLIQYYNGEERAKGNILERFSAQQFPDLHSELNLSSLELGDSALYFCASSSLAGDEELFFGEGSRLTVL.

The J gene is TRBJ1-1, the V gene TRBV6-4; TRBD1 matches at 10 bases. CDR1 is MRHNA and CDR2 is SNTAGT in the germline V gene. The CDR3 totals 14 residues. With 6 bases clipped from V and 6 bases from J, the junction kept 7 bases outside the gene matches. The CDR3 region has the DNA TGTGCCAGCAGAGGAGGGACAGGGGTAGCTGAAGCTTTCTTT. This sequence encodes CASRGGTGVAEAFF.

There are many counts of this clonotype. The rearrangement links TRBV6-5 to TRBJ1-1; 7 positions match TRBD1. V gave up 2 bases and J gave up 1 base; unmatched junction bases: 4. The CDR3 runs 15 residues. CDR1 and CDR2 (germline): MNHEY, SVGAGI. CDR3 DNA sequence: TGTGCCAGCAGTTACGCGACAGGGACGAACACTGAAGCTTTCTTT. Translating gives CASSYATGTNTEAFF.

In its sample, this clonotype was seen many times. The CDR3 region is CAWSGDIPGSPLHF. The CDR3, as DNA: TGTGCCTGGAGTGGGGACATCCCAGGGTCACCCCTCCACTTT. This sequence joins TRBV30 and TRBJ1-6, with D maybe TRBD1 (6 bases). The germline CDR1 and CDR2 sequences are GTSNPN and SVGIG (reference sequence). The CDR3 runs 14 residues. V lost 1 base and J 10 bases, leaving 14 bases between the germline ends.